This T cell receptor beta chain was recorded in a study of T cells in localized non-small cell lung cancer. General observations from the study: Higher blood T cell density tracked longer overall survival. Turning up in adjacent lung were a median around 60 of the top 100 tumor clones. Clonality peaked in uninvolved adjacent lung rather than tumor. Without multi-region sequencing, intratumor heterogeneity could not be excluded.

Some clones are missing from TCRdb's copy, which holds only in-frame ones; the method was immunoSEQ multiplex PCR. Among 3,000 to 3,500 clones listed, 25% to 30% were seen once. V lost 3 bases to trimming and J lost 9 bases, with 22 bases between them. The CDR3 covers 16 residues. Germline CDR1 LNHDA, CDR2 SQIVND (reference sequence). On this clone: The antigen is unknown.

The V and J genes are TRBV19 and TRBJ2-3; D possibly corresponds to TRBD2 (6 bases). Sequencing used lung tumor tissue, obtained before any cancer treatment. The sequence was obtained from a man between 40 and 75 years old with stage III lung adenocarcinoma. As DNA, the CDR3 is TGTGCCAGTAGTATGGATTCGGCGGGACGGGGAACGACGCAGTATTTT. This sequence encodes CASSMDSAGRGTTQYF.